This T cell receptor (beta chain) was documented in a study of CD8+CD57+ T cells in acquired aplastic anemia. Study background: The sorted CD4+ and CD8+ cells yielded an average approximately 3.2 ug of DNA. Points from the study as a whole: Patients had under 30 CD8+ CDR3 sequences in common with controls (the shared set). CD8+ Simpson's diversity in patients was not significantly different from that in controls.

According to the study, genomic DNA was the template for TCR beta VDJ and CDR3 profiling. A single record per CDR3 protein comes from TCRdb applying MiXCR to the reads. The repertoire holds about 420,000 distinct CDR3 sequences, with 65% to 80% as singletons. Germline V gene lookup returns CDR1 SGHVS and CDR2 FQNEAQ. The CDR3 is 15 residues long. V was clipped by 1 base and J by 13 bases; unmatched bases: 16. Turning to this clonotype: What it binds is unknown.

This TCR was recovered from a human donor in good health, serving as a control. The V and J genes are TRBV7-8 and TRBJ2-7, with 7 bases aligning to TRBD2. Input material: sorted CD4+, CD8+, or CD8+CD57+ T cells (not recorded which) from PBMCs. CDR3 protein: CASSLVTAGQYEPYF. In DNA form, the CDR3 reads TGTGCCAGCAGCTTAGTGACAGCGGGGCAATACGAGCCTTACTTC.